This T cell receptor (beta chain) was captured in a study of cytomegalovirus exposure and HLA in healthy donors. Study-level results: Through in vitro validation, three CMV-associated chains were shown to be specific for CMV antigens. Subsequent analysis of the 110 or so validation repertoires found a tendency for first-cohort TCR clusters to co-occur.

The protocol was immunoSEQ multiplex PCR, while the TCRdb copy is restricted to in-frame clones and leaves out a portion. The sample shows some 49,000 clones, roughly 94% of them seen only once. From germline, CDR1 is LNHDA and CDR2 SQIVND (reference sequence). Trimming removed 5 bases at V and 4 bases at J, with 18 bases between. The CDR3 covers 15 residues. This clone came up once. Its specificity is unknown. This chain links TRBV19 with TRBJ2-7; TRBD2 might be the D (6 bases). The sequence derives from a woman younger than 30 in good health and CMV-seropositive. Sequenced input: PBMCs. The CDR3 nucleotides are TGTGCCAGTAGTCCTTATCCGGGGAGCGGGTACGAGCAGTACTTC. Its protein product is CASSPYPGSGYEQYF.